The subject of this entry is one TCR beta chain. Its matching antigen is unknown. This entry belongs to a study of cytomegalovirus exposure and HLA in healthy donors. In the PCR, 60 Vbeta and 13 Jbeta primers were used. Libraries were prepared by immunoSEQ multiplex PCR; TCRdb keeps only in-frame clonotypes and omits some of them. The sample contains approximately 75,000 clones, around three quarters of which appear only once. This CDR3 is 14 amino acids long. The germline V gene has CDR1 MNHEY and CDR2 SVGAGI. J was trimmed by 6 bases and V by 0 bases; bases with no gene match: 5. Findings and caveats of the study: Listed as cytomegalovirus-associated were 150 to 200 TCR beta chains.

This TCR came from a male donor in good health and CMV-seronegative. The J gene is TRBJ2-7, the V gene TRBV6-5; 7 nucleotides line up with TRBD1. Specimen: PBMCs. CDR3 sequence (DNA): TGTGCCAGCAGTTACTCGAGGGGGCGAGGCGAGCAGTACTTC. The encoded protein is CASSYSRGRGEQYF.